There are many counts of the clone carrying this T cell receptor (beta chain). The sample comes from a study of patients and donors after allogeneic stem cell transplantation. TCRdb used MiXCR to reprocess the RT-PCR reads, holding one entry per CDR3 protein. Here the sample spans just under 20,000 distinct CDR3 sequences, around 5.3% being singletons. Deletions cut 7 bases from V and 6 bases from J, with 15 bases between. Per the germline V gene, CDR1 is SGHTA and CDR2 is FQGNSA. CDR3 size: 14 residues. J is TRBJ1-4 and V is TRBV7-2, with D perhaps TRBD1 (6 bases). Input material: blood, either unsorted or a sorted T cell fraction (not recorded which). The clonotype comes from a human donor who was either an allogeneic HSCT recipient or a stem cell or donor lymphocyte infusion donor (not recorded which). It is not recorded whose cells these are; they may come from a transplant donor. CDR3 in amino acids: CASTYRVSDEKLFF. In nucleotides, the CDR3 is TGTGCCAGCACCTACAGGGTATCTGATGAAAAACTGTTTTTT.